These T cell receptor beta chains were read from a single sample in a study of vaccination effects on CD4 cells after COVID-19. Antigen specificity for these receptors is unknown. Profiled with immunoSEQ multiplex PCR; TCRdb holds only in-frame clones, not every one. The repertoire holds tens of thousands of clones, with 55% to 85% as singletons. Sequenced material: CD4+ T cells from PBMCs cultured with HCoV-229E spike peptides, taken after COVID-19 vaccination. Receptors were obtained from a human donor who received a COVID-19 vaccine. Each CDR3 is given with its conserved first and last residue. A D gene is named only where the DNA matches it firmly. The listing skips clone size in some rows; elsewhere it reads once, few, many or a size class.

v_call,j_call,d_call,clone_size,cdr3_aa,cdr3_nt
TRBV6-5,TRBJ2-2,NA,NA,CASSYGGSTGELFF,TGTGCCAGCAGTTACGGGGGGAGCACCGGGGAGCTGTTTTTT
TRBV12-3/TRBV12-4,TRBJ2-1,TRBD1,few,CASSKTGGNEQFF,TGTGCCAGCAGTAAGACAGGGGGGAATGAGCAGTTCTTC
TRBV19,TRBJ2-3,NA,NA,CASSIEGGLTITDTQYF,TGTGCCAGTAGTATAGAGGGCGGACTAACTATCACAGATACGCAGTATTTT
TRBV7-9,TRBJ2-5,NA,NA,CASSLEYGFQETQYF,TGTGCCAGCAGCTTAGAGTACGGCTTCCAAGAGACCCAGTACTTC
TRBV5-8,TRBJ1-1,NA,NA,CASSWDDRDTEAFF,TGTGCCAGCAGCTGGGACGACAGAGACACTGAAGCTTTCTTT
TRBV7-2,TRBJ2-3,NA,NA,CASSLGLGWNTQYF,TGTGCCAGCAGCCTGGGACTGGGGTGGAATACGCAGTATTTT
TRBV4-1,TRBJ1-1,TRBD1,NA,CASSQPNYRGDTEAFF,TGCGCCAGCAGCCAGCCCAATTACAGGGGTGACACTGAAGCTTTCTTT
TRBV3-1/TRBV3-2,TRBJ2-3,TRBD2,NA,CASSQTSGASTDTQYF,TGTGCCAGCAGCCAAACTAGCGGGGCTAGCACAGATACGCAGTATTTT
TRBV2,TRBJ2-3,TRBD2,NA,CASKTSGGTDTQYF,TGTGCCAGCAAGACTAGCGGGGGGACAGATACGCAGTATTTT
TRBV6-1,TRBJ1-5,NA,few,CASSESRGVRNQPQHF,TGTGCCAGCAGTGAAAGCCGGGGGGTGCGCAATCAGCCCCAGCATTTT
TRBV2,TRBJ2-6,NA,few,CASRRFGANVLTF,TGTGCCAGCCGTCGGTTCGGGGCCAACGTCCTGACTTTC
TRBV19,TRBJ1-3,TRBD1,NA,CASSILLTGSSGNTIYF,TGTGCCAGTAGTATCCTCCTGACAGGGTCCTCTGGAAACACCATATATTTT
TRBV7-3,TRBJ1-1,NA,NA,CASSRGVNTEAFF,TGTGCCAGCAGCCGCGGGGTAAACACTGAAGCTTTCTTT
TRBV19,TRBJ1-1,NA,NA,CASSPWGTEAFF,TGTGCCAGTAGCCCATGGGGCACTGAAGCTTTCTTT
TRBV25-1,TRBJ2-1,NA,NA,CASSERGTVYNEQFF,TGTGCCAGCAGTGAAAGAGGGACGGTATACAATGAGCAGTTCTTC
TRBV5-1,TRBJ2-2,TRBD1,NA,CASSLGQGGELFF,TGCGCCAGCAGCTTGGGACAGGGCGGGGAGCTGTTTTTT
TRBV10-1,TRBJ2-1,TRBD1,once,CASSPGTGSVQFF,TGCGCCAGCAGCCCCGGGACAGGGTCCGTTCAGTTCTTC
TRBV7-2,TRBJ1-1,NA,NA,CASSTPRVTEAFF,TGTGCCAGCAGCACCCCCCGAGTCACTGAAGCTTTCTTT
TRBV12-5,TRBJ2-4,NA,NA,CASGLRENIQYF,TGTGCTAGTGGTTTGAGGGAAAACATTCAGTACTTC
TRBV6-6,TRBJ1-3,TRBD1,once,CASTYYSGTGLFSNSESSGNTIYF,TGTGCCAGCACCTACTATTCCGGGACAGGTTTATTTTCGAACTCAGAGAGCTCTGGAAACACCATATATTTT
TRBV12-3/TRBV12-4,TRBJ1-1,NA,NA,CASYLNRDAFF,TGTGCCAGCTACCTAAACAGGGATGCTTTCTTT
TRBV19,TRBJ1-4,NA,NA,CASSRGATNEKLFF,TGTGCCAGTAGCAGGGGTGCAACTAATGAAAAACTGTTTTTT
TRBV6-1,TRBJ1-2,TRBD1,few,CASSELLTGTAYGYTF,TGTGCCAGCAGCGAACTACTTACCGGGACAGCGTATGGCTACACCTTC
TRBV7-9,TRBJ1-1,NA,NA,CASSAPGVQGNTEAFF,TGTGCCAGCAGCGCCCCAGGGGTCCAAGGGAACACTGAAGCTTTCTTT
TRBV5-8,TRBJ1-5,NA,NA,CASIRGWQAQRPQHF,TGTGCCAGCATCCGAGGGTGGCAGGCACAAAGGCCCCAGCATTTT
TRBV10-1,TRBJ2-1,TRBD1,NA,CASSLDRGWDNEQFF,TGCGCCAGCAGTCTCGACAGGGGATGGGACAATGAGCAGTTCTTC
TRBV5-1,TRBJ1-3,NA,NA,CASSQPTQNTIYF,TGCGCCAGCAGTCAACCAACCCAAAACACCATATATTTT
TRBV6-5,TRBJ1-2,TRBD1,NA,CASSSTRTGTGYTF,TGTGCCAGCAGTTCGACCCGGACAGGGACCGGCTACACCTTC
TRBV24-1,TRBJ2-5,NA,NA,CATSDFRGGKTQYF,TGTGCCACCAGTGATTTCAGGGGGGGAAAGACCCAGTACTTC
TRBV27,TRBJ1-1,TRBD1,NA,CASSLTYGQGASMNTEAFF,TGTGCCAGCAGTTTAACCTACGGACAGGGGGCTTCTATGAACACTGAAGCTTTCTTT
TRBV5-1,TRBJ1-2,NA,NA,CASSPRVGNYGYTF,TGCGCCAGCAGCCCCCGGGTAGGGAACTATGGCTACACCTTC
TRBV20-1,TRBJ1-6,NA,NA,CSAGDAQTDYNSPLHF,TGCAGTGCTGGTGATGCTCAGACGGACTATAATTCACCCCTCCACTTT
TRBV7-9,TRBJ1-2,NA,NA,CASSLNDYGYTF,TGTGCCAGCAGCTTAAACGACTATGGCTACACCTTC
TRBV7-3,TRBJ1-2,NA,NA,CASSSVGGYGYTF,TGTGCCAGCAGCAGCGTTGGAGGGTATGGCTACACCTTC
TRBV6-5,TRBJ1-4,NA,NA,CASSYSRTVNEKLFF,TGTGCCAGCAGTTACTCAAGGACGGTTAATGAAAAACTGTTTTTT
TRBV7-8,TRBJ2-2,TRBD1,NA,CASSSWTGRTGELFF,TGTGCCAGCAGCTCCTGGACAGGGCGGACCGGGGAGCTGTTTTTT
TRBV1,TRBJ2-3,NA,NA,CTSSQLGLASSTDTQYF,TGCACCAGCAGCCAACTCGGGCTAGCGAGTAGCACAGATACGCAGTATTTT
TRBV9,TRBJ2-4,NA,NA,CASSPGGAVAKNIQYF,TGTGCCAGCAGCCCCGGCGGTGCTGTAGCCAAAAACATTCAGTACTTC
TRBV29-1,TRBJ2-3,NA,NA,CSVWGRSTDTQYF,TGCAGCGTTTGGGGCAGAAGCACAGATACGCAGTATTTT
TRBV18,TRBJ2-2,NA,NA,CASSPMLGALTGELFF,TGTGCCAGCTCACCAATGTTAGGGGCACTCACCGGGGAGCTGTTTTTT
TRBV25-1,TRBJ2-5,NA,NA,CASTRGGGTETQYF,TGTGCCAGCACTCGAGGTGGGGGGACGGAGACCCAGTACTTC
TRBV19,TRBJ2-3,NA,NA,CASSRGPSTDTQYF,TGTGCCAGTAGTAGGGGGCCTAGCACAGATACGCAGTATTTT
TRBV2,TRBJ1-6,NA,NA,CASIPSGRKNSPLHF,TGTGCCAGCATCCCTTCGGGACGTAAAAATTCACCCCTCCACTTT
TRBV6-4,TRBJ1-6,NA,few,CASSAGRYNSPLHF,TGTGCCAGCAGTGCAGGCCGCTATAATTCACCCCTCCACTTT
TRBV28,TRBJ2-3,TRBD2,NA,CASSWTSGGALDTQYF,TGTGCCAGCAGTTGGACTAGCGGGGGGGCGTTAGATACGCAGTATTTT
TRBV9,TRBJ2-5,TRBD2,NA,CASSATSGQETQYF,TGTGCCAGCAGCGCAACTAGCGGCCAAGAGACCCAGTACTTC
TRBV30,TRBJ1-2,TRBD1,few,CAWSITGEFGYTF,TGTGCCTGGAGTATAACAGGGGAGTTTGGCTACACCTTC
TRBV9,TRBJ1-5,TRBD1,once,CASSVIRDREEDQPQHF,TGTGCCAGCAGCGTAATCCGGGACAGGGAAGAGGATCAGCCCCAGCATTTT
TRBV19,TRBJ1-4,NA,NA,CASSIVTNEKLFF,TGTGCCAGTAGTATAGTCACTAATGAAAAACTGTTTTTT
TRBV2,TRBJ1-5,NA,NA,CASSEGEGNQPQHF,TGTGCCAGCAGTGAGGGGGAGGGCAATCAGCCCCAGCATTTT
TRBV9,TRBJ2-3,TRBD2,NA,CASSVLGLASEDTQYF,TGTGCCAGCAGCGTATTGGGACTAGCGAGTGAAGATACGCAGTATTTT
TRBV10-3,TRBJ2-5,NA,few,CATKQRGEQETQYF,TGTGCCACCAAGCAGAGGGGGGAGCAAGAGACCCAGTACTTC
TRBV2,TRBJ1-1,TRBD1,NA,CASRETGLSSVNTEAFF,TGTGCCAGCAGAGAGACAGGGCTTTCTTCTGTGAACACTGAAGCTTTCTTT
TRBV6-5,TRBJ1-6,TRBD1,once,CASGDREMPTLHF,TGTGCCAGCGGGGACAGGGAAATGCCAACCCTCCACTTT
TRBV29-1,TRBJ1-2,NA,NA,CSVEVPLRSLGYGYTF,TGCAGCGTTGAAGTCCCTCTGAGGTCCCTGGGGTATGGCTACACCTTC